Listed here are 6 T cell receptor beta chains from one sample, sequenced in a study of CXCR3-negative and CXCR3-positive naive CD8 T cells. Antigen specificity for these receptors is unknown. General study findings and limits: Researchers report that CXCR3-positive naive cells carry more hydrophobic TRB CDR3s than CXCR3-negative naive cells.

The study made its TRB cDNA libraries by 5' RACE, adding UMI labels. TCRdb reprocessed the 5' RACE reads, with one entry per CDR3 protein and no DNA. The sample data list around 140,000 distinct CDR3 sequences. The sample consisted of naive CXCR3+ CD8+ T cells from blood. The subset here: CD45RO-CCR7+CD27+CD95- naive CD8+ T cells expressing CXCR3 (TNR3+). These receptors all stem from a human donor in good health. Some clones in this sample may be carry-over from other donors' samples.

V is TRBV29-1 and J is TRBJ2-3; TCRdb's D call, TRBD2, is unchecked because there is no DNA. The CDR3 spans 17 residues. Germline V lookup: CDR1 SQVTM, CDR2 ANQGSEA. CDR3 sequence: CSVEDDGGLAGVGTQYF.

The J gene is TRBJ2-7, the V gene TRBV5-5; no DNA is available, so the TRBD2 call from TCRdb remains unchecked. The CDR3 spans 15 residues. In germline, CDR1 is SGHKS, CDR2 YYEKEE (reference sequence). The CDR3 sequence is CASSLGRSGFYEQYF.

The chain is built from TRBV7-9 and TRBJ2-3; TCRdb names TRBD2, which stays unverified in the absence of DNA. Germline lookup yields CDR1 SEHNR and CDR2 FQNEAQ (reference sequence). CDR3 size: 12 residues. Here the CDR3 reads CASRGQADTQYF.

The rearrangement links TRBV15 to TRBJ2-3; TCRdb reports TRBD2, a call that lacks DNA to check it against. The CDR3 is 16 residues long. Germline V gene sequence: CDR1 LNHNV, CDR2 YYDKDF (reference sequence). The CDR3 loop reads CATSRDFRAPTDTQYF.

The chain combines TRBV5-1 with TRBJ2-1. Germline V gene data show CDR1 as SGHRS and CDR2 as YFSETQ. The CDR3 contains 16 residues. The chain's CDR3 is CASSLGQWAMGIEQFF.

CDR3 region: CASSPPGTGMSDTQYF. The chain couples TRBV5-1 to TRBJ2-3; no DNA is available, so the TRBD1 call from TCRdb remains unchecked. This CDR3 has 16 amino acids. Looked up from germline, CDR1 is SGHRS and CDR2 is YFSETQ.